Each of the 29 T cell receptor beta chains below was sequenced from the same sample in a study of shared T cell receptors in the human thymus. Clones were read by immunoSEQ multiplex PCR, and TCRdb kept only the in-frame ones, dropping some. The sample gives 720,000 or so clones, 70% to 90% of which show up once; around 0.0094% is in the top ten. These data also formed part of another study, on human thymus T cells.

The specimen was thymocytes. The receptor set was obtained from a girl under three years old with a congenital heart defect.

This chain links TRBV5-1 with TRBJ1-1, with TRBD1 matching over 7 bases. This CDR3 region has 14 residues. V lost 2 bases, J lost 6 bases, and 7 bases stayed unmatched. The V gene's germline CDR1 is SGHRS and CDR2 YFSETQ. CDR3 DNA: TGCGCCAGCAGCTTATCCGGGACAGCACCTGAAGCTTTCTTT. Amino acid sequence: CASSLSGTAPEAFF. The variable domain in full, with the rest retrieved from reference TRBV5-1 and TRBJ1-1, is KAGVTQTPRYLIKTRGQQVTLSCSPISGHRSVSWYQQTPGQGLQFLFEYFSETQRNKGNFPGRFSGRQFSNSRSEMNVSTLELGDSALYLCASSLSGTAPEAFFGQGTRLTVV.

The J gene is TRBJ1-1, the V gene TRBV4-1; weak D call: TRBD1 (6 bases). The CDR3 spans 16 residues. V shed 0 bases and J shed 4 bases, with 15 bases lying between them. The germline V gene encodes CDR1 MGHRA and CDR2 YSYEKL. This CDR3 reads CASSQDLQGILTEAFF. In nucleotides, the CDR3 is TGCGCCAGCAGCCAAGACCTACAGGGAATTCTCACTGAAGCTTTCTTT.

The CDR3: CASSRTSGGLATDTQYF. CDR3 DNA: TGCGCCAGCAGCCGTACTTCGGGGGGGCTCGCCACAGATACGCAGTATTTT. The chain uses TRBV5-1 and TRBJ2-3; 8 bases are a match to TRBD2. J lost 2 bases, V lost 4 bases, and 12 bases had no gene match. Germline V gene data show CDR1 as SGHRS and CDR2 as YFSETQ. This CDR3 comprises 17 residues.

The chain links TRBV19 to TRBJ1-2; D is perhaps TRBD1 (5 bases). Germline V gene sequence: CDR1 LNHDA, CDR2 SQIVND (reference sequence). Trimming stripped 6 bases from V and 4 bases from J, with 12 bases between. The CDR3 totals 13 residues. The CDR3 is CASRLQVSYGYTF. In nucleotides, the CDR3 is TGTGCCAGTAGACTACAGGTTTCCTATGGCTACACCTTC. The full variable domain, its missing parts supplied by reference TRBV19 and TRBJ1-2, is DGGITQSPKYLFRKEGQNVTLSCEQNLNHDAMYWYRQDPGQGLRLIYYSQIVNDFQKGDIAEGYSVSREKKESFPLTVTSAQKNPTAFYLCASRLQVSYGYTFGSGTRLTVV.

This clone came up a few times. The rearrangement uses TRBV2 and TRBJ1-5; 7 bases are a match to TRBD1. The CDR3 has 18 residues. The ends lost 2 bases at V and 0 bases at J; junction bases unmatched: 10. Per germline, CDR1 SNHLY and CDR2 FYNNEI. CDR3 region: CASSEWYRGLYSNQPQHF. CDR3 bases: TGTGCCAGCAGTGAATGGTACAGGGGACTCTATAGCAATCAGCCCCAGCATTTT.

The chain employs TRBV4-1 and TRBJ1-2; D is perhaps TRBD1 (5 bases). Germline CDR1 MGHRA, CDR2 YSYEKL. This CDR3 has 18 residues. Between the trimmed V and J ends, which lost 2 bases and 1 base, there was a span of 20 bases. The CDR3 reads CASSQTPGFRPLNYGYTF. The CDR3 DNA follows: TGCGCCAGCAGCCAAACCCCAGGGTTTCGTCCCCTTAACTATGGCTACACCTTC.

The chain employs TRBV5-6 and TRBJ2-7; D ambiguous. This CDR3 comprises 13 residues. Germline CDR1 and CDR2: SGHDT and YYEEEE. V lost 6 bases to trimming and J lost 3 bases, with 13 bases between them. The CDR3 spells CASTRGEHYEQYF. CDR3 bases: TGTGCCAGCACCCGAGGTGAACACTACGAGCAGTACTTC.

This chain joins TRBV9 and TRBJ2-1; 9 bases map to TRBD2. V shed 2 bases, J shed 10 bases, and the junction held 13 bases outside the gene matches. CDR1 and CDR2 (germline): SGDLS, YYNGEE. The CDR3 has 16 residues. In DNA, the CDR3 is TGTGCCAGCAGCGTTTCTTTCGCGGGGGGGCCGACAGAGCAGTTCTTC. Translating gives CASSVSFAGGPTEQFF.

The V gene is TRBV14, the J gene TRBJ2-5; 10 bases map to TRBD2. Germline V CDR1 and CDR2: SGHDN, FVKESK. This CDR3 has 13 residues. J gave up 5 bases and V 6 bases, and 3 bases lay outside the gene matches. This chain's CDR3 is CASSPGLAETQYF. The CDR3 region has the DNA TGTGCCAGCAGTCCGGGACTAGCGGAGACCCAGTACTTC.

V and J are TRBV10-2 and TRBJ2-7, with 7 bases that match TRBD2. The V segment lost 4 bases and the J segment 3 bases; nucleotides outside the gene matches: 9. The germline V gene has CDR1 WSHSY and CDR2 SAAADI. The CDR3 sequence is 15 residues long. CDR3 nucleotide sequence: TGCGCCAGCAGTGGGTATACACCGGGGGGCTACGAGCAGTACTTC. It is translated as CASSGYTPGGYEQYF.

The DNA of the CDR3 is TGCGCCAGCAGCACGACAGGGGGGGGTCAGCCCCAGCATTTT. As protein: CASSTTGGGQPQHF. The chain recombines TRBV5-1 with TRBJ1-5; 9 bases match TRBD1. The germline CDR1 and CDR2 sequences are SGHRS and YFSETQ. This CDR3 is built from 14 residues. The V and J ends lost 4 bases and 6 bases, in that order; junction bases with no gene match: 5.

Written as DNA, the CDR3 is TGTGCCAGCGCTGACAAAGACAGATCAGATACGCAGTATTTT. This gives the protein CASADKDRSDTQYF. The chain uses TRBV2 and TRBJ2-3; tentatively, D is TRBD1 (5 bases). Germline V gene lookup returns CDR1 SNHLY and CDR2 FYNNEI. The CDR3 runs 14 residues. V lost 8 bases to trimming and J lost 4 bases, with 16 bases between them.

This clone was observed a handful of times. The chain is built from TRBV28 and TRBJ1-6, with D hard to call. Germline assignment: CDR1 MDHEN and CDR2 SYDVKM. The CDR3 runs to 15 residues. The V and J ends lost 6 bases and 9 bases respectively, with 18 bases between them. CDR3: CASSPARGSASPLHF. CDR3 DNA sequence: TGTGCCAGCAGCCCAGCGAGAGGGTCTGCTTCACCCCTCCACTTT.

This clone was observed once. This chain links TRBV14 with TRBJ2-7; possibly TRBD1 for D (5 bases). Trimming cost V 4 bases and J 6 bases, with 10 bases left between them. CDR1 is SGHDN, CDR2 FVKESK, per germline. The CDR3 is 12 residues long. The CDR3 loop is CASSLQGSEQYF. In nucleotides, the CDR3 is TGTGCCAGCAGCCTTCAGGGTTCCGAGCAGTACTTC.

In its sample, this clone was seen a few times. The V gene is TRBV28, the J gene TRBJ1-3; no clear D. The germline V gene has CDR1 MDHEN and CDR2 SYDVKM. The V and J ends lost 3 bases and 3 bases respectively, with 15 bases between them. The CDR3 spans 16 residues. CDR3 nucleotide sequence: TGTGCCAGCAGTTTCCCGGGGAGATCTGGTGGAAACACCATATATTTT. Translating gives CASSFPGRSGGNTIYF.

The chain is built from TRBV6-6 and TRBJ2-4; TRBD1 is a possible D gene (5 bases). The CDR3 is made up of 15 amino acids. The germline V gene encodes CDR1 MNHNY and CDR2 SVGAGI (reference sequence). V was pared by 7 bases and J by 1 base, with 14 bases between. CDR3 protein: CASNKAGLAKNIQYF. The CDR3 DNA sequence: TGTGCCAGCAACAAAGCAGGGCTGGCCAAAAACATTCAGTACTTC.

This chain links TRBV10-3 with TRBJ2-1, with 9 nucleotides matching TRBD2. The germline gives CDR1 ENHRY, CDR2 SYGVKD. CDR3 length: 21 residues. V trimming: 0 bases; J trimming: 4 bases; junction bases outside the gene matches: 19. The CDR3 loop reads CAISESRGLATLQSGYNEQFF. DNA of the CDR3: TGTGCCATCAGTGAGTCCAGAGGACTAGCGACGTTACAATCCGGTTACAATGAGCAGTTCTTC.

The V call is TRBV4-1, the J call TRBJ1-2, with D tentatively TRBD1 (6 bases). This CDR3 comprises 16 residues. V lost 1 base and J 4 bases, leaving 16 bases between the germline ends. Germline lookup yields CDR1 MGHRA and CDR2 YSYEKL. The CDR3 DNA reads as TGCGCCAGCAGCCAAGGGGAGACAGGTCTCGGCTATGGCTACACCTTC. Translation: CASSQGETGLGYGYTF.

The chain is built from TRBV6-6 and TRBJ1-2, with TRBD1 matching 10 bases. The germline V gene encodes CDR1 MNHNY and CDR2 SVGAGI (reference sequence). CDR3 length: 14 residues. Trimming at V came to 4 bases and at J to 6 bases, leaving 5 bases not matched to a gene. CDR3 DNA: TGTGCCAGCAGTTGCCGGGACAGGGGCGATGGCTACACCTTC. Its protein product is CASSCRDRGDGYTF.

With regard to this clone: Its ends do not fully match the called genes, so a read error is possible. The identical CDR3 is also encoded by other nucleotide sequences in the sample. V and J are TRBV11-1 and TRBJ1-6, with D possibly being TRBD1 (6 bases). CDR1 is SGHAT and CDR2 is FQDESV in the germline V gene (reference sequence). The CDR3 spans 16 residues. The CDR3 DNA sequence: TGTGCCAGCAGCCAAAACCAGGGGTACTATAATTCCCCCCTCCACTTT. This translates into CASSQNQGYYNSPLHF.

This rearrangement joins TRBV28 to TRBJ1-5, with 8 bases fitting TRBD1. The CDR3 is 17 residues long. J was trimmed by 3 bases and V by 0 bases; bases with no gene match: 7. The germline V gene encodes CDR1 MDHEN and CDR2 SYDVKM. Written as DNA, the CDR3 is TGTGCCAGCAGTTTATGGGTGACAGGGGCGATCAATCAGCCCCAGCATTTT. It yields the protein CASSLWVTGAINQPQHF.

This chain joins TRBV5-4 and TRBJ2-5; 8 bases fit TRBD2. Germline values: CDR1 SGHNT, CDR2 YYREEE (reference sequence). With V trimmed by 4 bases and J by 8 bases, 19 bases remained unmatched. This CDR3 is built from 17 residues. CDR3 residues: CASSLNRGSAGRETQYF. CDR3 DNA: TGTGCCAGCAGCCTCAACCGTGGTAGCGCCGGGAGGGAAACCCAGTACTTC. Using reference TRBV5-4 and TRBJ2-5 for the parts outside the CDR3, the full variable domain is ETGVTQSPTHLIKTRGQQVTLRCSSQSGHNTVSWYQQALGQGPQFIFQYYREEENGRGNFPPRFSGLQFPNYSSELNVNALELDDSALYLCASSLNRGSAGRETQYFGPGTRLLVL.

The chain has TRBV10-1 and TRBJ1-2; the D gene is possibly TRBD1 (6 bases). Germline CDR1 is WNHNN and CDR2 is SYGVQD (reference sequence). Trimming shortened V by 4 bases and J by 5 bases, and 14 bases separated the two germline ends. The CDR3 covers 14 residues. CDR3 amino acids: CASSVGGSRYGYTF. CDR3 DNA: TGCGCCAGCAGTGTTGGGGGCTCAAGGTATGGCTACACCTTC.

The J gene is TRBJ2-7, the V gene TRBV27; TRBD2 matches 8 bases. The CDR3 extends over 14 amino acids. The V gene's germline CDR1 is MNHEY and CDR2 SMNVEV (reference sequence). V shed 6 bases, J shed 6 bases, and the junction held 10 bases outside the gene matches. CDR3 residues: CASRPSGLGPEQYF. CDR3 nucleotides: TGTGCCAGCAGACCATCGGGACTAGGCCCCGAGCAGTACTTC.

The CDR3 loop is CASQRAGGGEQYF. The CDR3, as DNA: TGTGCCAGCCAGAGGGCAGGGGGAGGCGAGCAGTACTTC. The rearrangement uses TRBV9 and TRBJ2-7; maybe TRBD1 (7 bases). V lost 7 bases to trimming and J lost 6 bases, with 17 bases between them. Germline assignment: CDR1 SGDLS and CDR2 YYNGEE. There are 13 residues in the CDR3.

CDR3 sequence reads: CASSRDRAIFSSPVMDEQYF. The CDR3, as DNA: TGCGCCAGCAGCCGGGACAGGGCCATTTTCAGTTCCCCCGTTATGGACGAGCAGTACTTC. The chain combines TRBV5-1 with TRBJ2-7; 9 bases are shared with TRBD1. Germline CDR1 is SGHRS and CDR2 is YFSETQ. The CDR3 consists of 20 residues. J lost 5 bases, V lost 4 bases, and 25 bases had no gene match. The full variable domain, with the rest looked up from reference TRBV5-1 and TRBJ2-7, is KAGVTQTPRYLIKTRGQQVTLSCSPISGHRSVSWYQQTPGQGLQFLFEYFSETQRNKGNFPGRFSGRQFSNSRSEMNVSTLELGDSALYLCASSRDRAIFSSPVMDEQYFGPGTRLTVT.

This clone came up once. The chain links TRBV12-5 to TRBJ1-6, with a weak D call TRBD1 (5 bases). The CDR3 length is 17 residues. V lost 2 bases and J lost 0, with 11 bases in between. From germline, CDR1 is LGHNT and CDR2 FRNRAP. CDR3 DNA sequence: TGTGCTAGTGGTTTGCTGGACAAGAGCTCCTATAATTCACCCCTCCACTTT. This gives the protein CASGLLDKSSYNSPLHF.

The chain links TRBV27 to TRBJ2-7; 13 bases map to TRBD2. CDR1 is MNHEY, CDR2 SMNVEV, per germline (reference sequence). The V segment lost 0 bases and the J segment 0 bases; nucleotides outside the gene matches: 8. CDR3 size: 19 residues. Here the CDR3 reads CASSLSRLAGGLSSYEQYF. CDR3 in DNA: TGTGCCAGCAGTTTATCGAGACTAGCGGGGGGCTTAAGCTCCTACGAGCAGTACTTC.

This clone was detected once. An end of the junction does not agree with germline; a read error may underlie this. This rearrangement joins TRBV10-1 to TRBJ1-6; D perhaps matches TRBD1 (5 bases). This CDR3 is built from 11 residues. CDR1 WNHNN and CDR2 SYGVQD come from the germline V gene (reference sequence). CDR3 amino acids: CANNPERGLAF. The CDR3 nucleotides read TGCGCAAACAATCCGGAGCGGGGCCTGGCTTTT.